The subject of this entry is one T cell receptor beta chain. Its antigen remains unidentified. CDR1 is SGHAT and CDR2 is FQNNGV in the germline V gene. This CDR3 is 13 amino acids long. V lost 1 base to trimming and J lost 9 bases, with 10 bases between them. The method was immunoSEQ multiplex PCR; TCRdb's version includes in-frame clones alone and lacks a portion of them. This table has about 330,000 clones, 86% appearing once. This record belongs to a study of cytomegalovirus exposure and HLA in healthy donors. Looking at the study overall: Later, an analysis reported that the 130 or so validation repertoires had used the same platform as the 500 to 750 first-cohort repertoires. The study, taken as a whole, reports: First-cohort TCR clusters tended to co-occur in the 90 to 150 validation repertoires, a later analysis found. Cytomegalovirus-associated status was assigned to some 160 TCR beta chains. Specific recognition of CMV antigens was confirmed in vitro for a few chains (all CMV-associated).

This rearrangement joins TRBV11-2 to TRBJ2-1, with a possible D match to TRBD2 (5 bases). This clonotype was obtained from a young woman in good health and CMV-seronegative. Sequencing was performed on PBMCs. The DNA for the CDR3 is TGTGCCAGCAGCTTAGGGGCGGCGGGTGAGCAGTTCTTC. Protein product: CASSLGAAGEQFF.